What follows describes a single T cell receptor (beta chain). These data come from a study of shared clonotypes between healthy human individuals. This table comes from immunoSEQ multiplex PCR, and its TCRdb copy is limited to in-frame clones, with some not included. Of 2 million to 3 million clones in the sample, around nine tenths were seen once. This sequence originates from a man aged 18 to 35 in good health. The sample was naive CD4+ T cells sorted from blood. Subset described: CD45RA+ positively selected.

This CDR3 is CASRSGTGWEYGYTF. CDR3 DNA: TGTGCCAGCAGATCCGGGACAGGATGGGAATATGGCTACACCTTC. The chain is built from TRBV6-5 and TRBJ1-2, with TRBD1 matching 8 bases. The J segment lost 5 bases and the V segment lost 6 bases, leaving 11 bases of the junction unmatched. The CDR3 totals 15 residues. Germline CDR1 MNHEY, CDR2 SVGAGI.